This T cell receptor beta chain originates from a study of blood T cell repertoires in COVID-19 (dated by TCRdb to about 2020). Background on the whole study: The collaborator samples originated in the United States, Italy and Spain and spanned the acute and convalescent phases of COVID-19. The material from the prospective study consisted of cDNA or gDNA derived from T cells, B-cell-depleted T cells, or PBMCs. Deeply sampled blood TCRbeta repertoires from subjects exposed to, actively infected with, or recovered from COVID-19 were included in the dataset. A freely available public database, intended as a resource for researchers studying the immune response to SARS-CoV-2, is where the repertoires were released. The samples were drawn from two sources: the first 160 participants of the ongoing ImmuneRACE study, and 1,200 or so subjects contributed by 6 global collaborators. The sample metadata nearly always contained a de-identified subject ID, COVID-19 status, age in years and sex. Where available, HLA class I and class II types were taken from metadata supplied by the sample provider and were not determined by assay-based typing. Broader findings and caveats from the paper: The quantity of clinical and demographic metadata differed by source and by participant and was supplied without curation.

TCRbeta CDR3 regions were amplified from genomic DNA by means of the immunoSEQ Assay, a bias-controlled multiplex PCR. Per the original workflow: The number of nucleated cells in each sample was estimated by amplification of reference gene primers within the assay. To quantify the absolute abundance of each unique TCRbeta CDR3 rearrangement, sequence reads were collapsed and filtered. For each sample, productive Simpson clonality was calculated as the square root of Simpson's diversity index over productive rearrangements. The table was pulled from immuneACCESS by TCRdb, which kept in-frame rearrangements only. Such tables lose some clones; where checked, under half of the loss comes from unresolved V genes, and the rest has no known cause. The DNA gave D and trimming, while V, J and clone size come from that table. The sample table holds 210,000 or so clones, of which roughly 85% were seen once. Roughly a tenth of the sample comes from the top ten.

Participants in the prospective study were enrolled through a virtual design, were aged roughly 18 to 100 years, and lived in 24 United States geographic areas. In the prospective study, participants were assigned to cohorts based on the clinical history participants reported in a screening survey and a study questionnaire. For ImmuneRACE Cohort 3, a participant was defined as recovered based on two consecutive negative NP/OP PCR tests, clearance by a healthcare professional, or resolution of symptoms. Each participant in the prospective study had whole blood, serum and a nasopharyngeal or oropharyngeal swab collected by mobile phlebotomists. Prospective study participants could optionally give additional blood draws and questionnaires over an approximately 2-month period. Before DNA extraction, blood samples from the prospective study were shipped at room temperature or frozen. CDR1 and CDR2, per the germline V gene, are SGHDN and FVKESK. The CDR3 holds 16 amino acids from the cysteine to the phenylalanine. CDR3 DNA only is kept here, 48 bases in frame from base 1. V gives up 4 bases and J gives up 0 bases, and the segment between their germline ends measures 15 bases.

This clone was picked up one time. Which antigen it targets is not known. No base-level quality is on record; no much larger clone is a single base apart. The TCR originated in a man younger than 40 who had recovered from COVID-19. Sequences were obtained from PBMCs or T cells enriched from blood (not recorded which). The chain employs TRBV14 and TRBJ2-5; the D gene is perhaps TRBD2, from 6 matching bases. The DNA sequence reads TGTGCCAGCAGCCGCCGGGGACTGCTTTACCAAGAGACCCAGTACTTC. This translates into CASSRRGLLYQETQYF. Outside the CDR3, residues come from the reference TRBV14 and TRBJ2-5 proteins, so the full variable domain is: EAGVTQFPSHSVIEKGQTVTLRCDPISGHDNLYWYRRVMGKEIKFLLHFVKESKQDESGMPNNRFLAERTGGTYSTLKVQPAELEDSGVYFCASSRRGLLYQETQYFGPGTRLLVL.